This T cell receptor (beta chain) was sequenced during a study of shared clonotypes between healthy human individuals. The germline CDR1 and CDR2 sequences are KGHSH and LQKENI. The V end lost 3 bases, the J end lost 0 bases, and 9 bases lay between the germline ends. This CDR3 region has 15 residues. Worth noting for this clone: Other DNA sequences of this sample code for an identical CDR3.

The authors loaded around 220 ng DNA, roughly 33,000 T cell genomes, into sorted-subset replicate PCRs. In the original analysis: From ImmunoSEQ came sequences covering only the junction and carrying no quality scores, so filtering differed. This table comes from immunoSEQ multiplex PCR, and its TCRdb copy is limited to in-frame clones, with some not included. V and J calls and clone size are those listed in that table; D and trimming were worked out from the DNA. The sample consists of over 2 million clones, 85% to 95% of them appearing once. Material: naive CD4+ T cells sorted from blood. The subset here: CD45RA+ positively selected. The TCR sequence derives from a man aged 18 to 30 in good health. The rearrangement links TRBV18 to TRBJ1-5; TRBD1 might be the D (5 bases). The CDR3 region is CASSPRGDSNQPQHF. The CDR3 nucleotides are TGTGCCAGCTCACCTAGAGGGGATAGCAATCAGCCCCAGCATTTT.